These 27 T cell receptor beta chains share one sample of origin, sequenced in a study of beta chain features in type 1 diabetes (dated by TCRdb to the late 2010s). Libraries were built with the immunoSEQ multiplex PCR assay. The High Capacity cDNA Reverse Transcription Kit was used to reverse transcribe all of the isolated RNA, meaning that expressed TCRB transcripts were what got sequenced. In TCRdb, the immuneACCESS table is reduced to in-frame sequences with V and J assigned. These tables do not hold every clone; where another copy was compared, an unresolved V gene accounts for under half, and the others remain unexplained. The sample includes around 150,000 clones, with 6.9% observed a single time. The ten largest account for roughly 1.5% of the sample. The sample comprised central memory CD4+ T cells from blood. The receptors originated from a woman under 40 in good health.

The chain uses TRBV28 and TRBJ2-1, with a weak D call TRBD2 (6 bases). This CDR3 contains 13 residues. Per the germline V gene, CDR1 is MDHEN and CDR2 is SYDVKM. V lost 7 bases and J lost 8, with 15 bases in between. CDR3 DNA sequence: TGTGCCAGCACACTAGCCCGTTCCCATGAGCAGTTCTTC. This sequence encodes CASTLARSHEQFF.

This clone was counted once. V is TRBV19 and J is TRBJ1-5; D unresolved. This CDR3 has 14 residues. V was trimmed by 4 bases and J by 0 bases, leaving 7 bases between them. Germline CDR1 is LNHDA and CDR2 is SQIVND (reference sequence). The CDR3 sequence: CASSTHYSNQPQHF. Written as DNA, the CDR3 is TGTGCCAGTAGTACGCACTATAGCAATCAGCCCCAGCATTTT.

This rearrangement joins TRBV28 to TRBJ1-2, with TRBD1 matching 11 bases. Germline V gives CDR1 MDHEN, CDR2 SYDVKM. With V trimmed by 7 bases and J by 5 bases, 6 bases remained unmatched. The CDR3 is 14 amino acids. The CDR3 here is CASIGDRGWYGYTF. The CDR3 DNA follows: TGTGCCAGCATTGGGGACAGGGGGTGGTATGGCTACACCTTC.

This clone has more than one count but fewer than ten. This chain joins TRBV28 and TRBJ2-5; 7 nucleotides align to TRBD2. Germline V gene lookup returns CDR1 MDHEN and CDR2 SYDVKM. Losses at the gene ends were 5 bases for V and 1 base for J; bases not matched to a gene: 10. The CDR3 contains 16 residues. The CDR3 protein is CASSTKLAVSQETQYF. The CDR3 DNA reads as TGTGCCAGCAGTACGAAGCTAGCGGTTTCCCAAGAGACCCAGTACTTC.

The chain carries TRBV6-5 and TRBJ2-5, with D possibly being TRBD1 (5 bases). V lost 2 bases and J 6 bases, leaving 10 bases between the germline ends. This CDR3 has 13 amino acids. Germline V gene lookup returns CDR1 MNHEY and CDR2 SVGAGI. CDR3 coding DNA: TGTGCCAGCAGTTACGTCCTGGGGCAGACCCAGTACTTC. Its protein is CASSYVLGQTQYF.

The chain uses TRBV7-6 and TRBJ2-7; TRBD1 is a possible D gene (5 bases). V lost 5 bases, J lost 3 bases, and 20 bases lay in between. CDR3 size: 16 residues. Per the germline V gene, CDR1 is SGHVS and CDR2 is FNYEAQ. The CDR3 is CASSLFPGPANYEQYF. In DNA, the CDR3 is TGTGCCAGCAGCCTATTCCCAGGGCCCGCTAACTACGAGCAGTACTTC.

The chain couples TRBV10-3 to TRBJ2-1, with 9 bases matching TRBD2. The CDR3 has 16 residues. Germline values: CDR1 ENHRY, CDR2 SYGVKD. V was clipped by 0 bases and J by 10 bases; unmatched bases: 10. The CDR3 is CAISESVIAGDGEQFF. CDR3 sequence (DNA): TGTGCCATCAGTGAGTCGGTTATAGCGGGAGATGGCGAGCAGTTCTTC.

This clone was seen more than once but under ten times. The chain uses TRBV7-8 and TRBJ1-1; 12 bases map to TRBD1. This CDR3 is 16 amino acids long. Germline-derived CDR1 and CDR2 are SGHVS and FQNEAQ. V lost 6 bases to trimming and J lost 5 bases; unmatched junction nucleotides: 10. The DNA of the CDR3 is TGTGCCAGCAGTCCCCGGAGGGACAGGGGGCGGACTGAAGCTTTCTTT. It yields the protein CASSPRRDRGRTEAFF.

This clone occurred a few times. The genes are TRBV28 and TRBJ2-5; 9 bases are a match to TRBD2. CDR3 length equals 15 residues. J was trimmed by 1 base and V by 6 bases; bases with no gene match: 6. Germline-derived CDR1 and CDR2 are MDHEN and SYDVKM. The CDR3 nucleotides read TGTGCCAGCAGGATGACTAGCGGAGGCCAAGAGACCCAGTACTTC. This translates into CASRMTSGGQETQYF.

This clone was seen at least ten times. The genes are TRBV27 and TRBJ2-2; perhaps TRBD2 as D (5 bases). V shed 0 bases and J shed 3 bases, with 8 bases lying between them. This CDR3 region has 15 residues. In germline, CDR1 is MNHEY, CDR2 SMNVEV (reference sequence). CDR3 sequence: CASSLSRADTGELFF. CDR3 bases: TGTGCCAGCAGTTTATCGAGAGCGGACACCGGGGAGCTGTTTTTT.

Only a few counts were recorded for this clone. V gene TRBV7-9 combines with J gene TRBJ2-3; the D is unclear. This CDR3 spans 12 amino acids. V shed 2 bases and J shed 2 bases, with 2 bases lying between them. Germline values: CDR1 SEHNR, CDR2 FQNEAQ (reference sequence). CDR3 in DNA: TGTGCCAGCAGCTTACACACAGATACGCAGTATTTT. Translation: CASSLHTDTQYF. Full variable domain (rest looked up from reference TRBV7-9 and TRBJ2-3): DTGVSQNPRHKITKRGQNVTFRCDPISEHNRLYWYRQTLGQGPEFLTYFQNEAQLEKSRLLSDRFSAERPKGSFSTLEIQRTEQGDSAMYLCASSLHTDTQYFGPGTRLTVL.

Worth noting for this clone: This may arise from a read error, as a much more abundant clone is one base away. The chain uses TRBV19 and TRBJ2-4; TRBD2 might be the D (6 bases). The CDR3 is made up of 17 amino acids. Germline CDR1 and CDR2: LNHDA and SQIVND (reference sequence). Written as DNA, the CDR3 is TGTGCCAGTAGTATCGTCGGTCAGGCACTAGCCAAAAGCATTCAGTACTTC. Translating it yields CASSIVGQALAKSIQYF.

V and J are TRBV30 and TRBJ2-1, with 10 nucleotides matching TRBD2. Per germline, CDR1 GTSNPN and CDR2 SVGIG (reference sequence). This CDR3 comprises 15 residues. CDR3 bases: TGTAAAGCGCTAGCGGGAGCATTAGACTACAATGAGCAGTTCTTC. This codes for CKALAGALDYNEQFF.

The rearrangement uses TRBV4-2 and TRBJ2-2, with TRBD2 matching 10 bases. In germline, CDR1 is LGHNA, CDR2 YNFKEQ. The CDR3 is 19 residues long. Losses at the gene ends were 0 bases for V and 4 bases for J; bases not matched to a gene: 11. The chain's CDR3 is CASSQDRRAGGPITGELFF. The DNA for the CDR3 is TGTGCCAGCAGCCAAGATCGCAGAGCGGGAGGGCCTATCACCGGGGAGCTGTTTTTT.

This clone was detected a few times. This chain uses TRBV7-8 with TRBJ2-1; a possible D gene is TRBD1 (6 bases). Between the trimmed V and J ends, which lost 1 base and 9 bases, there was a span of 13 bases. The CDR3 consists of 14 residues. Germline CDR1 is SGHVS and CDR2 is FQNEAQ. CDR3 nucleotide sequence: TGTGCCAGCAGCTTAGGCCTAGGGGGAGCTGAGCAGTTCTTC. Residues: CASSLGLGGAEQFF.

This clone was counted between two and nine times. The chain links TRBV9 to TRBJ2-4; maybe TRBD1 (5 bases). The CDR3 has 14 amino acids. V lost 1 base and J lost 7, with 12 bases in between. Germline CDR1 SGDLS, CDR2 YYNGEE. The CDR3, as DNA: TGTGCCAGCAGCGTATCCTCCAAGGGGAACATTCAGTACTTC. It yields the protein CASSVSSKGNIQYF. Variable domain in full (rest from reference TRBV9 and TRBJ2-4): DSGVTQTPKHLITATGQRVTLRCSPRSGDLSVYWYQQSLDQGLQFLIQYYNGEERAKGNILERFSAQQFPDLHSELNLSSLELGDSALYFCASSVSSKGNIQYFGAGTRLSVL.

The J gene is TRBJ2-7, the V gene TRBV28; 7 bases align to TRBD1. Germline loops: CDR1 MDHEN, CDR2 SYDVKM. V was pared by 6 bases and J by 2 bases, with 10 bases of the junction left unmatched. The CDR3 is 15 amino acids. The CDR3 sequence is CASSNDRAPTYEQYF. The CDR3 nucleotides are TGTGCCAGCAGCAATGACAGGGCACCGACCTACGAGCAGTACTTC.

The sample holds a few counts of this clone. CDR3 nucleotide sequence: TGTGCCAGCAGCTTGGCCCTCCGCAGGGCCTCTGAAGCTTTCTTT. It codes for CASSLALRRASEAFF. The chain recombines TRBV5-6 with TRBJ1-1, with D possibly being TRBD1 (5 bases). The germline V and J ends were trimmed by 0 bases and 6 bases, with 15 bases remaining between them. CDR3 length: 15 residues. Germline lookup yields CDR1 SGHDT and CDR2 YYEEEE.

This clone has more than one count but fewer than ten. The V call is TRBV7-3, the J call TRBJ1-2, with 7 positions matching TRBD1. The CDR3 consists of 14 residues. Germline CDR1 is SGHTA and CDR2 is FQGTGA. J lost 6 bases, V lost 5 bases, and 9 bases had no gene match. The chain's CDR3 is CASSKTGSGDGYTF. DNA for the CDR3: TGTGCCAGCAGCAAGACAGGGAGTGGGGATGGCTACACCTTC.

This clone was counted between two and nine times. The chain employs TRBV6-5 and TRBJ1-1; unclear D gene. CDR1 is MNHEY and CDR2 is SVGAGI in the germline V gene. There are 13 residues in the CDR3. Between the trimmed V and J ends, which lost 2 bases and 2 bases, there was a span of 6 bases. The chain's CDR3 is CASSYRYNTEAFF. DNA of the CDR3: TGTGCCAGCAGTTACCGGTATAACACTGAAGCTTTCTTT.

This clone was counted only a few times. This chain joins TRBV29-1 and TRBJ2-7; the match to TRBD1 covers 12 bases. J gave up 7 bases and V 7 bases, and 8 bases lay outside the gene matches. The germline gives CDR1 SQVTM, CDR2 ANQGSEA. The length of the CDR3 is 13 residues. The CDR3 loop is CSGEGQGAGEQYF. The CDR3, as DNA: TGCAGCGGCGAGGGACAGGGGGCAGGAGAGCAGTACTTC.

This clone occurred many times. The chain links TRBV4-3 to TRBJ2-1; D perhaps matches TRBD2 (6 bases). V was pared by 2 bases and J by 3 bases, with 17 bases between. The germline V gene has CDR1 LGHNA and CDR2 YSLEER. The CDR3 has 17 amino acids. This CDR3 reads CASSQFGRSSGYNEQFF. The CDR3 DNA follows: TGCGCCAGCAGCCAATTTGGGCGCAGTAGCGGCTACAATGAGCAGTTCTTC.

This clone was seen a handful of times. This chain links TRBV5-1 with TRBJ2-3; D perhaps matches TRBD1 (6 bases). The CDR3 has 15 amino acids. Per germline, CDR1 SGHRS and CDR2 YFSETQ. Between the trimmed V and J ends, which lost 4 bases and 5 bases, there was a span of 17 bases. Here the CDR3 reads CASSLQGNHRDTQYF. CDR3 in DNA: TGCGCCAGCAGCCTGCAGGGGAACCACAGAGATACGCAGTATTTT.

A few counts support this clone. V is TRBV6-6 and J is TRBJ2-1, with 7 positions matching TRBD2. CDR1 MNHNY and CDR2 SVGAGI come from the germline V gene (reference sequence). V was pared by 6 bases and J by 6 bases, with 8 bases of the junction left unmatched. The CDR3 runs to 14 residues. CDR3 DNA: TGTGCCAGCAGGACAGCGGGATTCATCAATGAGCAGTTCTTC. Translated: CASRTAGFINEQFF.

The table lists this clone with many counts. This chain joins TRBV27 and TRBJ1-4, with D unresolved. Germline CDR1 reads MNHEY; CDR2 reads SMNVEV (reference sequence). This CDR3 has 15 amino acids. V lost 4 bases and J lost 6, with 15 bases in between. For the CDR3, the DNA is TGTGCCAGCAGTTCCACGGGAGTATCCTATGAAAAACTGTTTTTT. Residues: CASSSTGVSYEKLFF.

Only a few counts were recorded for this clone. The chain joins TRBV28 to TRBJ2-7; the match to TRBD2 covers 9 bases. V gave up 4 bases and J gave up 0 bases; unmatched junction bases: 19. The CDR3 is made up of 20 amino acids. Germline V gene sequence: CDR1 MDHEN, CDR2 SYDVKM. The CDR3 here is CASSSPRERSSGIFSYEQYF. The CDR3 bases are TGTGCCAGCAGTTCACCTAGGGAGCGGTCTAGCGGGATCTTCTCCTACGAGCAGTACTTC.

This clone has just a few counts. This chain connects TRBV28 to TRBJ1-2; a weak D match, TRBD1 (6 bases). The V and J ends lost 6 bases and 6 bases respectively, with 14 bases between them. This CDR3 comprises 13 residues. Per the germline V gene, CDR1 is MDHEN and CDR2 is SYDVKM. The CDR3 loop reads CASSPGQRNGYTF. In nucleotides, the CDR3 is TGTGCCAGCAGCCCCGGACAGAGAAATGGCTACACCTTC.